The source of this T cell receptor (beta chain) is a study of blood T cell repertoires in COVID-19. Study-wide background: Acute and convalescent COVID-19 samples came from the United States, Italy and Spain. Sources were T cells, B-cell-depleted T cells, or PBMCs; the material itself was cDNA or gDNA.

Authors' processing steps: It was from reference gene primer amplification that nucleated cell counts were estimated. Method: immunoSEQ multiplex PCR; TCRdb's copy keeps in-frame clones and lacks some. From that table come the V and J calls and clone size; the DNA was used to work out D and trimming. The sample includes approximately 20,000 clones, about 86% seen only once; the top ten take roughly a sixth. The sequenced material came from peripheral blood. This TCR was sampled from an older man with acute or convalescent COVID-19.

The CDR3 bases are TGTGCCAGCAGTCTGGGGACTGGCGGCTCCGAGCAGTACTTC. This codes for CASSLGTGGSEQYF. The chain couples TRBV3-1 (or the pseudogene TRBV3-2) to TRBJ2-7; D perhaps matches TRBD2 (6 bases). Trimming stripped 6 bases from V and 6 bases from J, with 18 bases between. This CDR3 is built from 14 residues. CDR1 is LGHDT, CDR2 YNNKEL, per germline (reference sequence).